This T cell receptor beta chain originates from a study of CD8+ T cells in alopecia areata. General observations from the study: It was lesional scalp, especially alopecia totalis/universalis, that showed higher clonality than normal scalp.

This clone was counted a single time. The antigen is undetermined. The treatment denotes: oral pan-JAK inhibitor, 5-10 mg twice daily. RNA was extracted and reverse transcribed into cDNA as the sequencing template. TCRdb keeps only in-frame clones here, not all; method: immunoSEQ multiplex PCR. The sample holds 150,000 to 200,000 clones; less than 65% are singletons and the top ten take 0.95% to 1.1%. This sample comprised CD4+ T cells sorted from blood, obtained at week 24, from a patient treated with tofacitinib. This clonotype was obtained from a human donor with alopecia areata.

DNA of the CDR3: TGTGCCAGCAGTCATACAGGGAACACTGAAGCTTTCTTT. Protein: CASSHTGNTEAFF. The chain employs TRBV25-1 and TRBJ1-1; maybe TRBD1 (5 bases). The CDR3 is 13 amino acids. V shed 5 bases and J shed 1 base, with 8 bases lying between them. Germline CDR1 reads MGHDK; CDR2 reads SYGVNS.